These T cell receptor beta chains were read from a single sample in a study of CD8+ T cells in alopecia areata. The repertoire was sequenced with immunoSEQ multiplex PCR; TCRdb's copy has only in-frame clones and lacks some. Of roughly 20,000 clones listed, approximately 60% were seen once; the top ten hold 4.5%. Sequencing was done on a sample of CD4+ Tregs sorted from blood. These TCRs come from a human donor with alopecia areata. Each CDR3 is given without its conserved first and last residue. The D gene is left open where the match is weak.

d_gene: NA
v_gene: TRBV21-1
CDR3aa: ASSKEGEDYNEQF

d_gene: NA
v_gene: TRBV5-6
CDR3aa: ASSLLNEQF

d_gene: TRBD1
v_gene: TRBV18
CDR3aa: ASSPQSTAGGQETQY

d_gene: NA
v_gene: TRBV13
CDR3aa: ASTGDPNTGELF

d_gene: TRBD1
v_gene: TRBV29-1
CDR3aa: SVEGTGGLTDTQY

d_gene: TRBD1
v_gene: TRBV6-5
CDR3aa: ASRRDRGNVETQY

d_gene: NA
v_gene: TRBV11-2
CDR3aa: ASSWGTTYEQY

d_gene: NA
v_gene: TRBV5-1
CDR3aa: ASRPGTANTEAF

d_gene: NA
v_gene: TRBV29-1
CDR3aa: SAGARSSYNEQF

d_gene: TRBD1
v_gene: TRBV5-6
CDR3aa: ASSLGQGASDGYT

d_gene: TRBD1
v_gene: TRBV28
CDR3aa: ASTRQGGETQY

d_gene: NA
v_gene: TRBV5-1
CDR3aa: ASSSGNRVPNEKLF

d_gene: NA
v_gene: TRBV6-5
CDR3aa: ASSYASGVGYT

d_gene: NA
v_gene: TRBV28
CDR3aa: ASSLYRGTGELF

d_gene: NA
v_gene: TRBV2
CDR3aa: ASSVVEQY

d_gene: NA
v_gene: TRBV7-8
CDR3aa: ASSPRGRELF

d_gene: NA
v_gene: TRBV7-6
CDR3aa: ASSLDAGSPLH

d_gene: NA
v_gene: TRBV30
CDR3aa: ASTPGANVLT

d_gene: NA
v_gene: TRBV6-1
CDR3aa: ASSGEVYEQY

d_gene: TRBD1
v_gene: TRBV2
CDR3aa: ASSAYRGTNEKLF

d_gene: NA
v_gene: TRBV7-8
CDR3aa: ASSLRSYEQY

d_gene: TRBD1
v_gene: TRBV28
CDR3aa: ASSFQGGWGYT

d_gene: NA
v_gene: TRBV7-9
CDR3aa: ASSMTTGGVSF

d_gene: TRBD1
v_gene: TRBV9
CDR3aa: ASSTGTGGEQY

d_gene: NA
v_gene: TRBV18
CDR3aa: ASSPKPSGAYGYT

d_gene: NA
v_gene: TRBV2
CDR3aa: ARVPTGLPVDTQY

d_gene: TRBD2
v_gene: TRBV7-2
CDR3aa: ASRFSSGRYYEQY

d_gene: NA
v_gene: TRBV5-1
CDR3aa: ASREGIEQY

d_gene: NA
v_gene: TRBV2
CDR3aa: ASRDIAYEQY

d_gene: NA
v_gene: TRBV29-1
CDR3aa: SVAELIVYNEQF

d_gene: NA
v_gene: TRBV15
CDR3aa: ATSRDLSEAF

d_gene: NA
v_gene: TRBV30
CDR3aa: AWGGRGPTRRGYT

d_gene: TRBD1
v_gene: TRBV30
CDR3aa: AWSIGGQGTGYT

d_gene: NA
v_gene: TRBV6-5
CDR3aa: ASSYSISGGYEEH

d_gene: NA
v_gene: TRBV28
CDR3aa: ASSLFGRVGGSSYEQY

d_gene: NA
v_gene: TRBV29-1
CDR3aa: SVRGASNTEAF

d_gene: TRBD1
v_gene: TRBV27
CDR3aa: ASSLSVTGGGTEAF

d_gene: NA
v_gene: TRBV19
CDR3aa: ASSPDGQNTEAF

d_gene: NA
v_gene: TRBV7-9
CDR3aa: ASSPARAEAF

d_gene: NA
v_gene: TRBV7-2
CDR3aa: ASSLAQGPEQY

d_gene: NA
v_gene: TRBV19
CDR3aa: ASSPPVRGRTEAF

d_gene: NA
v_gene: TRBV5-1
CDR3aa: ASSPEQETQY

d_gene: TRBD1
v_gene: TRBV7-8
CDR3aa: ASSGRTGTGLGGKNIQY

d_gene: TRBD1
v_gene: TRBV29-1
CDR3aa: SVEQGAATEAF

d_gene: NA
v_gene: TRBV5-1
CDR3aa: ASSDGPQNIQY

d_gene: NA
v_gene: TRBV29-1
CDR3aa: SVGGGRGQPQH

d_gene: NA
v_gene: TRBV14
CDR3aa: ASSHLFSYNEQF

d_gene: TRBD1
v_gene: TRBV14
CDR3aa: ASRMWTGVTGELF

d_gene: TRBD1
v_gene: TRBV28
CDR3aa: ASSLKGAEQY

d_gene: TRBD1
v_gene: TRBV10-3
CDR3aa: AISGRGQGFEAF

d_gene: NA
v_gene: TRBV27
CDR3aa: ASSLGREAF

d_gene: NA
v_gene: TRBV28
CDR3aa: ASSKGNLRNIQY

d_gene: NA
v_gene: TRBV5-1
CDR3aa: ASAPGAGTAKFYEQY

d_gene: NA
v_gene: TRBV9
CDR3aa: ASSVVRSGELF

d_gene: TRBD2
v_gene: TRBV4-3
CDR3aa: ASSHATSGMATGELF

d_gene: TRBD1
v_gene: TRBV23-1
CDR3aa: ASSQSWDRLETQY

d_gene: TRBD1
v_gene: TRBV5-6
CDR3aa: ASSFGQGLTEAF

d_gene: NA
v_gene: TRBV7-2
CDR3aa: ASSRSDHSQY